These 27 T cell receptor beta chains were sequenced from one sample in a study of blood T cell repertoires in COVID-19. The protocol was immunoSEQ multiplex PCR, while the TCRdb copy is restricted to in-frame clones and leaves out a portion. Of about 100,000 clones in the sample, 75% to 85% were seen once. The sequencing input was peripheral blood. All receptors derive from a man older than 75 with COVID-19, enrolled during active disease.

This chain links TRBV7-2 with TRBJ2-7, with TRBD2 identical over 7 bases. The CDR3 runs 14 residues. Trimming cost V 1 base and J 0 bases; bases outside gene matches: 0. Germline V gene data show CDR1 as SGHTA and CDR2 as FQGNSA. DNA for the CDR3: TGTGCCAGCAGCTTAGGCGGGGGCTCCTACGAGCAGTACTTC. This gives the protein CASSLGGGSYEQYF.

The chain joins TRBV9 to TRBJ2-7, with a tentative D call TRBD1 (5 bases). Trimming stripped 3 bases from V and 6 bases from J, with 13 bases between. Germline V gene sequence: CDR1 SGDLS, CDR2 YYNGEE. The CDR3 runs to 13 residues. DNA for the CDR3: TGTGCCAGCAGCGACCCCAGGGAAGGCGAGCAGTACTTC. This sequence encodes CASSDPREGEQYF.

The rearrangement uses TRBV5-4 and TRBJ1-2; D is uncertain. This CDR3 contains 14 residues. Trimming stripped 5 bases from V and 7 bases from J, with 18 bases between. Per germline, CDR1 SGHNT and CDR2 YYREEE (reference sequence). Here the CDR3 reads CASSPGWEGSGYTF. The CDR3 DNA reads TGTGCCAGCAGTCCCGGCTGGGAGGGAAGTGGCTACACCTTC.

The chain is built from TRBV11-2 and TRBJ2-7; 10 nucleotides align to TRBD2. The V and J ends lost 6 bases and 7 bases, in that order; junction bases with no gene match: 9. Per germline, CDR1 SGHAT and CDR2 FQNNGV. The CDR3 contains 14 residues. CDR3 bases: TGTGCCAGCAGAACTCCTAGCGGGAGTAAAGAGCAGTACTTC. Protein sequence: CASRTPSGSKEQYF.

The chain is built from TRBV12-3 or TRBV12-4 and TRBJ2-7, with no clear D. The V end was cut by 5 bases, the J end by 0 bases, with 5 bases between. The CDR3 extends over 12 amino acids. The CDR3 reads CASSVHSYEQYF. As DNA, the CDR3 is TGTGCCAGCAGTGTACACTCCTACGAGCAGTACTTC.

The V gene is TRBV10-1, the J gene TRBJ2-1, with TRBD1 matching 10 bases. The germline gives CDR1 WNHNN, CDR2 SYGVQD (reference sequence). Germline trimming cut 3 bases from V and 7 bases from J; bases unmatched to any gene: 9. There are 16 residues in the CDR3. The CDR3 coding sequence is TGCGCCAGCAGTGAAGAGATCCGGGACAGGGGTAATGAGCAGTTCTTC. It codes for CASSEEIRDRGNEQFF.

The V and J genes are TRBV7-9 and TRBJ1-6; 8 nucleotides line up with TRBD1. Trimming at V came to 4 bases and at J to 9 bases, leaving 5 bases not matched to a gene. The CDR3 runs to 14 residues. CDR1 is SEHNR, CDR2 FQNEAQ, per germline (reference sequence). The CDR3 sequence: CASSSDREGSPLHF. The CDR3 DNA sequence: TGTGCCAGCAGCTCGGACAGGGAAGGTTCACCCCTCCACTTT.

The chain links TRBV6-5 to TRBJ2-6; a possible D gene is TRBD1 (6 bases). Trimming cost V 4 bases and J 2 bases, with 12 bases left between them. Germline CDR1 MNHEY, CDR2 SVGAGI. This CDR3 is built from 16 residues. The CDR3 protein is CASSFTGNPGANVLTF. CDR3 sequence (DNA): TGTGCCAGCAGTTTTACAGGGAACCCTGGGGCCAACGTCCTGACTTTC.

The J gene is TRBJ1-1, the V gene TRBV6-5; D unresolved. The CDR3 is 13 amino acids. The germline CDR1 and CDR2 sequences are MNHEY and SVGAGI. Deletions cut 7 bases from V and 3 bases from J, with 12 bases between. The CDR3 reads CASNRARDTEAFF. As DNA, the CDR3 is TGTGCCAGCAATCGCGCCCGGGACACTGAAGCTTTCTTT.

J is TRBJ1-1 and V is TRBV7-2; no clear D gene. Trimming took 4 bases from V and 2 from J, leaving 8 bases between them. The germline CDR1 and CDR2 sequences are SGHTA and FQGNSA. The CDR3 totals 13 residues. CDR3 sequence reads: CASSSPVNTEAFF. The CDR3 DNA reads as TGTGCCAGCAGCTCGCCAGTAAACACTGAAGCTTTCTTT.

J is TRBJ2-7 and V is TRBV5-4, with TRBD2 matching 8 bases. V lost 0 bases and J lost 5; bases outside the gene matches: 10. The CDR3 sequence is 16 residues long. The V gene's germline CDR1 is SGHNT and CDR2 YYREEE (reference sequence). CDR3: CASSLEWGSGTHEQYF. In DNA form, the CDR3 reads TGTGCCAGCAGCTTGGAATGGGGTAGCGGGACACACGAGCAGTACTTC.

V usage is TRBV25-1 and J usage is TRBJ2-7; 12 positions agree with TRBD1. V trimming: 4 bases; J trimming: 7 bases; junction bases outside the gene matches: 11. Germline V gene sequence: CDR1 MGHDK, CDR2 SYGVNS. The CDR3 is 16 residues long. CDR3 bases: TGTGCCAGCAGTGCGACCCCGGGACAGGGGGCCAGGGAGCAGTACTTC. The encoded protein is CASSATPGQGAREQYF.

The V and J genes are TRBV3-1 (or the pseudogene TRBV3-2) and TRBJ1-4; TRBD1 matches 7 bases. Trimming removed 4 bases from V and 10 bases from J; junction bases left unmatched: 3. Germline CDR1 is LGHDT and CDR2 is YNNKEL (reference sequence). The CDR3 consists of 12 residues. CDR3 region: CASSLQGGKLFF. Written as DNA, the CDR3 is TGTGCCAGCAGCCTCCAGGGGGGAAAACTGTTTTTT.

The rearrangement links TRBV5-1 to TRBJ2-7, with D maybe TRBD1 (6 bases). This CDR3 spans 15 amino acids. CDR1 SGHRS and CDR2 YFSETQ come from the germline V gene. Deletions cut 3 bases from V and 3 bases from J, with 16 bases between. The CDR3 DNA follows: TGCGCCAGCAGCTCGGACCCCGGACAGATCTACGAGCAGTACTTC. This codes for CASSSDPGQIYEQYF.

The rearrangement uses TRBV4-2 and TRBJ2-1; TRBD1 matches at 12 bases. Trimming took 3 bases from V and 10 from J; bases not matched to a gene: 4. This CDR3 comprises 14 residues. CDR1 and CDR2 from the germline V gene are LGHNA and YNFKEQ. The CDR3 reads CASSQGQGAPEQFF. CDR3 in DNA: TGTGCCAGCAGCCAGGGACAGGGGGCCCCCGAGCAGTTCTTC.

Sample share makes this clone medium-sized (0.01 to 0.1%). The chain couples TRBV13 to TRBJ2-7, with 7 bases aligning to TRBD1. From germline, CDR1 is PRHDT and CDR2 FYEKMQ (reference sequence). The J segment lost 5 bases and the V segment lost 2 bases, leaving 6 bases of the junction unmatched. The CDR3 length is 14 residues. For the CDR3, the DNA is TGTGCCAGCAGCTTACAGGGGGTTCGGCACGAGCAGTACTTC. Its translation is CASSLQGVRHEQYF.

The table lists this clone with a few counts. The chain links TRBV14 to TRBJ1-4, with 8 bases aligning to TRBD1. This CDR3 region has 20 residues. V lost 4 bases to trimming and J lost 2 bases; unmatched junction nucleotides: 18. The germline V gene has CDR1 SGHDN and CDR2 FVKESK. This chain's CDR3 is CASSLGVGQGEAATNEKLFF. CDR3 DNA: TGTGCCAGCAGCCTGGGGGTCGGACAGGGTGAAGCTGCCACTAATGAAAAACTGTTTTTT.

This rearrangement joins TRBV6-5 to TRBJ1-5, with a possible D match to TRBD1 (6 bases). Looked up from germline, CDR1 is MNHEY and CDR2 is SVGAGI. This CDR3 contains 14 residues. V lost 6 bases and J 3 bases, leaving 12 bases between the germline ends. The CDR3 loop reads CASRKQGYNQPQHF. The CDR3 nucleotides read TGTGCCAGCAGAAAACAGGGCTACAATCAGCCCCAGCATTTT.

The J gene is TRBJ1-1, the V gene TRBV7-8; possibly TRBD1 for D (6 bases). CDR1 and CDR2 from the germline V gene are SGHVS and FQNEAQ. This CDR3 has 12 residues. V was cut by 0 bases and J by 10 bases, with 9 bases left in between. The CDR3 loop is CASSLAPGVAFF. For the CDR3, the DNA is TGTGCCAGCAGCTTAGCCCCAGGGGTAGCTTTCTTT.

This rearrangement joins TRBV6-1 to TRBJ1-5; 7 bases fit TRBD1. Germline values: CDR1 MNHNS, CDR2 SASEGT. The length of the CDR3 is 14 residues. After removal of 3 bases from V and 5 bases from J, the junction contained 4 bases not matched to a gene. The CDR3 loop reads CASSDRGTHQPQHF. CDR3 coding DNA: TGTGCCAGCAGTGACAGGGGGACTCATCAGCCCCAGCATTTT.

The chain carries TRBV3-1 (or the pseudogene TRBV3-2) and TRBJ1-4; a possible D gene is TRBD1 (6 bases). This CDR3 comprises 16 residues. The V end lost 3 bases, the J end lost 6 bases, and 17 bases lay between the germline ends. Germline CDR1 reads LGHDT; CDR2 reads YNNKEL (reference sequence). DNA for the CDR3: TGTGCCAGCAGCCAGCCTGCCGGGGGGGGGCATGAAAAACTGTTTTTT. Protein: CASSQPAGGGHEKLFF.

The chain uses TRBV10-2 and TRBJ1-2; unclear D gene. CDR3 size: 13 residues. Germline CDR1 WSHSY, CDR2 SAAADI. Trimming took off 0 bases at V and 6 bases at J, with 8 bases between the two ends. The CDR3 loop reads CASSESIEDGYTF. CDR3 bases: TGCGCCAGCAGTGAGTCGATTGAGGATGGCTACACCTTC.

The chain links TRBV30 to TRBJ1-1; D gene unclear. CDR1 and CDR2 from the germline V gene are GTSNPN and SVGIG (reference sequence). The CDR3 extends over 13 amino acids. The V and J ends lost 7 bases and 0 bases respectively, with 12 bases between them. The CDR3 DNA follows: TGTGCCTTGAACGGGGTACTGAACACTGAAGCTTTCTTT. Its translation is CALNGVLNTEAFF.

This chain connects TRBV28 to TRBJ2-7; 7 nucleotides line up with TRBD1. This CDR3 has 14 residues. The trim removed 6 bases at V and 2 bases at J, leaving 7 bases unmatched. CDR1 is MDHEN, CDR2 SYDVKM, per germline. CDR3 in DNA: TGTGCCAGCAGGGAGACAGGGATCCCCTACGAGCAGTACTTC. The encoded protein is CASRETGIPYEQYF.

The chain couples TRBV11-1 to TRBJ2-7, with TRBD2 matching 9 bases. Germline CDR1 and CDR2: SGHAT and FQDESV (reference sequence). This CDR3 has 15 amino acids. V lost 5 bases and J lost 1; bases outside the gene matches: 6. Written as DNA, the CDR3 is TGTGCCAGCAGCCGAATTGCGGGAGGGTCCTACGAGCAGTACTTC. Encoded protein: CASSRIAGGSYEQYF.

The CDR3 loop reads CAIRLTGYDEQYF. CDR3 in DNA: TGTGCCATCAGACTGACAGGGTATGACGAGCAGTACTTC. This rearrangement joins TRBV10-3 to TRBJ2-7; 7 bases match TRBD1. Germline trimming cut 6 bases from V and 5 bases from J; bases unmatched to any gene: 7. CDR1 is ENHRY, CDR2 SYGVKD, per germline. The CDR3 contains 13 residues.

This chain uses TRBV6-2 or TRBV6-3 with TRBJ2-3; 10 nucleotides line up with TRBD2. The CDR3 is made up of 17 amino acids. Germline V CDR1 and CDR2: MNHEY, SVGEGT. Trimming took 6 bases from V and 1 from J; bases not matched to a gene: 10. The CDR3, as DNA: TGTGCCAGCAGCCGTCGGACCGGGACTAGCGGCACAGATACGCAGTATTTT. Amino acid sequence: CASSRRTGTSGTDTQYF.